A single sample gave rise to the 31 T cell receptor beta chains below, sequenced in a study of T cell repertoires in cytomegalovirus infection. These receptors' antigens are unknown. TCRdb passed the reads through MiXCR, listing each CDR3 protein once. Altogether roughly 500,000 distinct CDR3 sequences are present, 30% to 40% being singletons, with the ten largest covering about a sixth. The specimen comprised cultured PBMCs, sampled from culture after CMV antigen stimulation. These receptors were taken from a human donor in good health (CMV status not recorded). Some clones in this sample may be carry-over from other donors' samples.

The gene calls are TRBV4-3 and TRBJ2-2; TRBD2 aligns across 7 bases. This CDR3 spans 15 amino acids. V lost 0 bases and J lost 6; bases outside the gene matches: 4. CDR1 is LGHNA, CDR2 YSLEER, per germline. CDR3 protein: CASSQDTGGPGELFF. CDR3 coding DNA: TGCGCCAGCAGCCAAGATACGGGGGGTCCCGGGGAGCTGTTTTTT.

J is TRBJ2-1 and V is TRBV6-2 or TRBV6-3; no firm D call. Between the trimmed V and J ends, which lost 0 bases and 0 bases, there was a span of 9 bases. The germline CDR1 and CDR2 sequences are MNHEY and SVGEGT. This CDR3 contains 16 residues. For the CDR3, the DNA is TGTGCCAGCAGTTACTCGGGAAAGAGCTCCTACAATGAGCAGTTCTTC. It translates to CASSYSGKSSYNEQFF.

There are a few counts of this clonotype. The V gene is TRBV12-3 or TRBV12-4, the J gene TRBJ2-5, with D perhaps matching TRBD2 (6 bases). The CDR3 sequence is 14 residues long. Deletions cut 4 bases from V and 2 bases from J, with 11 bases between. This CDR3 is CASSSGLRQETQYF. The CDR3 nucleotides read TGTGCCAGCAGTTCGGGACTTCGGCAAGAGACCCAGTACTTC.

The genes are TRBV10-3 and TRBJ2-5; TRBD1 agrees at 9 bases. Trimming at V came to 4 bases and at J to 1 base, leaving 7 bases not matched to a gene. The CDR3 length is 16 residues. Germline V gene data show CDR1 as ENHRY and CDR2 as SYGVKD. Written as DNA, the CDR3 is TGTGCCATCAGTGGGTCTGCGGGACAGGGCCAAGAGACCCAGTACTTC. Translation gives CAISGSAGQGQETQYF.

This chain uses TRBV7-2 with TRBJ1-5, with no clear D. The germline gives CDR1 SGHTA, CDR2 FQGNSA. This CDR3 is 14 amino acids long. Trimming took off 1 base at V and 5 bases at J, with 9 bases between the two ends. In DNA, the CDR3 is TGTGCCAGCAGCTTAGTCGAGCCTGATCAGCCCCAGCATTTT. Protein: CASSLVEPDQPQHF.

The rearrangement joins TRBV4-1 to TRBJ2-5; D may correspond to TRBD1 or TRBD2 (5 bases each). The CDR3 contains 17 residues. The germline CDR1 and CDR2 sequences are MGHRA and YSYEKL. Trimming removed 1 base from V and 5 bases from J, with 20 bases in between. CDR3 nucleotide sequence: TGCGCCAGCAGCCAAGGGGTGGGGACCAGTACCCTCGAGACCCAGTACTTC. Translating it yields CASSQGVGTSTLETQYF.

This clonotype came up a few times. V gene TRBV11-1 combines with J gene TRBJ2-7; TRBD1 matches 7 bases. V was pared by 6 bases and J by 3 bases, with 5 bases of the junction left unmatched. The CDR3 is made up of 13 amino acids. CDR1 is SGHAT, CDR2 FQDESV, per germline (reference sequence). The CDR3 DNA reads TGTGCCAGCAGTCGAACAGGGGTCTACGAGCAGTACTTC. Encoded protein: CASSRTGVYEQYF.

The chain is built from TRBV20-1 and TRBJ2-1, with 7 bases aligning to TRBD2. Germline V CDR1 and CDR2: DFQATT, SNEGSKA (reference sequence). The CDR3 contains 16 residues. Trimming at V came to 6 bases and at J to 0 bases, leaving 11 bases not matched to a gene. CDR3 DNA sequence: TGCAGTGCCTTCGGACTAGTTGCGGACTCCTACAATGAGCAGTTCTTC. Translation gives CSAFGLVADSYNEQFF.

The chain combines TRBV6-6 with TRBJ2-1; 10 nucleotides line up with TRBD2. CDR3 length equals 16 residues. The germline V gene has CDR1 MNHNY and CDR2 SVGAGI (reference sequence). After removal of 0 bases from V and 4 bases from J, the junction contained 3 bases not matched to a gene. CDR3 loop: CASSYSPSGSYNEQFF. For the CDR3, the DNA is TGTGCCAGCAGTTACTCCCCTAGCGGGAGTTACAATGAGCAGTTCTTC.

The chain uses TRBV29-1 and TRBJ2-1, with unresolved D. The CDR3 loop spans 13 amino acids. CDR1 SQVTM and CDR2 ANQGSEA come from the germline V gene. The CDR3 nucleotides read TGCGGCTACTATCTGAGCCCATACGATGAGCAGTTCTTC. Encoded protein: CGYYLSPYDEQFF.

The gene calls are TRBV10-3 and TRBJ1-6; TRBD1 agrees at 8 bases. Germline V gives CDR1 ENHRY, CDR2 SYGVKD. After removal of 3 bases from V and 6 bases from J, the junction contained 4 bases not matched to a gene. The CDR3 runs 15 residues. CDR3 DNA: TGTGCCATCAGTGAAACACAGGGGGGTAATTCACCCCTCCACTTT. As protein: CAISETQGGNSPLHF.

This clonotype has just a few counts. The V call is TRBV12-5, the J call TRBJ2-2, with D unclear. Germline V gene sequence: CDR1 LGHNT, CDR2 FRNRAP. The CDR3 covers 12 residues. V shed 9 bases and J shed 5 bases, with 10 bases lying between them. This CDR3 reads CASAYKTGELFF. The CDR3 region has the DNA TGTGCTAGCGCCTATAAGACCGGGGAGCTGTTTTTT.

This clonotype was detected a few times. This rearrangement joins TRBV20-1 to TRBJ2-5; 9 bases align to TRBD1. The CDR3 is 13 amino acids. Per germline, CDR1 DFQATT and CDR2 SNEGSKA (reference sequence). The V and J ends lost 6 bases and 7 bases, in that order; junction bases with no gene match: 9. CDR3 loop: CSASGTGFRTQYF. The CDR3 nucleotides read TGCAGTGCGTCCGGGACAGGGTTTAGGACCCAGTACTTC.

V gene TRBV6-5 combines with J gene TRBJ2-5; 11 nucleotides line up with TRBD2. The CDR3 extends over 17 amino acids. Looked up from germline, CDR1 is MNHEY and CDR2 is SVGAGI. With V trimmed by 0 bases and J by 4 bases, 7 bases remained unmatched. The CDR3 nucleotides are TGTGCCAGCAGTTACTCCCTAGCGGGAGGTTCAGGAGAGACCCAGTACTTC. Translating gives CASSYSLAGGSGETQYF.

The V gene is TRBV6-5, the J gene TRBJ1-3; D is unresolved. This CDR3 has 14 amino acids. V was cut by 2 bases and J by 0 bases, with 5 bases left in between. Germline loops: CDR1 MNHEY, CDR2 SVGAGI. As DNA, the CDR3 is TGTGCCAGCAGTTACGAGAGCTCTGGAAACACCATATATTTT. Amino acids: CASSYESSGNTIYF.

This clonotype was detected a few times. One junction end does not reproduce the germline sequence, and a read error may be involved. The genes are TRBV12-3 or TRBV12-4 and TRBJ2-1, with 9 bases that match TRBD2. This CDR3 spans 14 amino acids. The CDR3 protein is CASSLAGSGNEQFF. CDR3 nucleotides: TGTGCCAGCAGTCTAGCGGGATCCGGCAATGAGCAGTTCTTC.

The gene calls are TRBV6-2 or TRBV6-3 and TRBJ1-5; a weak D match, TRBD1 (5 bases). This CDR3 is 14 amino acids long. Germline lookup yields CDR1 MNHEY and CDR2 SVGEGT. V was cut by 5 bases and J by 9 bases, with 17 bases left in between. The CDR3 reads CASSPSGGRGPQHF. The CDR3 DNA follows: TGTGCCAGCAGTCCCTCCGGGGGACGGGGGCCCCAGCATTTT.

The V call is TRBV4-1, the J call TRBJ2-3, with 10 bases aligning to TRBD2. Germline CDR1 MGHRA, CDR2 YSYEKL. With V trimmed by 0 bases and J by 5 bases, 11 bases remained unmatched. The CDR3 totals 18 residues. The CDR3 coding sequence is TGCGCCAGCAGCCAAGAAGCGGGACTAGCGCTGGGGGAAGATACGCAGTATTTT. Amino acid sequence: CASSQEAGLALGEDTQYF.

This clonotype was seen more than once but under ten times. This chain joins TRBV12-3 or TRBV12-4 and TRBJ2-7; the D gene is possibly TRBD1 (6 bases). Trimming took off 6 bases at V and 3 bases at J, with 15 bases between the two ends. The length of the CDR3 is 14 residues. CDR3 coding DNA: TGTGCCAGCAGCGAGGGTAGCAGGGGCTACGAGCAGTACGTC. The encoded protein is CASSEGSRGYEQYV.

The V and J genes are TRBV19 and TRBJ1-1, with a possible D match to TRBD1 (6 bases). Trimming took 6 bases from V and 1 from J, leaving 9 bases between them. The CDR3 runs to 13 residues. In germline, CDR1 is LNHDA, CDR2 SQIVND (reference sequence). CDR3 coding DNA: TGTGCCAGTAGGGACAGACAGAACACTGAAGCTTTCTTT. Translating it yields CASRDRQNTEAFF.

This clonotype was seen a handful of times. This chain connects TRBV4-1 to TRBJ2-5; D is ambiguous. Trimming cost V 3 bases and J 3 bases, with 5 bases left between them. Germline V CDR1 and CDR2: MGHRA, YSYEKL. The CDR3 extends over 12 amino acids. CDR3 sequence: CASSHWEETQYF. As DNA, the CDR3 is TGCGCCAGCAGCCATTGGGAAGAGACCCAGTACTTC.

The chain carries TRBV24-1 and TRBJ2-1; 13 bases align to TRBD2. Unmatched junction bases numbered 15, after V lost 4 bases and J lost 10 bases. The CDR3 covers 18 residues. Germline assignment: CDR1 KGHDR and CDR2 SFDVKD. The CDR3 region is CATSDFPTGTSGTGEQFF. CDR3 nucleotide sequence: TGTGCCACCAGTGACTTTCCAACCGGGACTAGCGGGACCGGGGAGCAGTTCTTC.

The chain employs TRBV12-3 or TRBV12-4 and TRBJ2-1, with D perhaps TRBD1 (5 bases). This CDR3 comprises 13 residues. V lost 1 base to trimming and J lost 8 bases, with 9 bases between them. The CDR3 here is CASSLGRRDEQFF. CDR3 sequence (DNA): TGTGCCAGCAGTTTAGGTCGCAGGGATGAGCAGTTCTTC.

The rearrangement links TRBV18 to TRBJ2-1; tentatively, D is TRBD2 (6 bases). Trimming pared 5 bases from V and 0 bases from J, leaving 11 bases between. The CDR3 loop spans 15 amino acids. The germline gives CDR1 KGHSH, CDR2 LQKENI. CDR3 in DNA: TGTGCCAGCTCAGCTGCGGGGCTCTCCTACAATGAGCAGTTCTTC. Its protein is CASSAAGLSYNEQFF.

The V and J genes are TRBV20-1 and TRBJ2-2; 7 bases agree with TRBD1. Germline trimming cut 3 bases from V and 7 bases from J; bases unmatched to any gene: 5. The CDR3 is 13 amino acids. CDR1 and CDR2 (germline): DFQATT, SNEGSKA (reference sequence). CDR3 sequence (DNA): TGCAGTGCTAGTGACAGGGTTGGCGGGGAGCTGTTTTTT. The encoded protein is CSASDRVGGELFF.

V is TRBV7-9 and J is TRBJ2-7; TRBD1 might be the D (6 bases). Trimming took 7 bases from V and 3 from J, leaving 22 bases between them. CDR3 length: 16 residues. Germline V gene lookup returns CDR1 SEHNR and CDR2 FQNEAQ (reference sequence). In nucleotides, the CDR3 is TGTGCCAGCAACACTCTAGGGGTGGGCAGGGGCTACGAGCAGTACGTC. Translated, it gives CASNTLGVGRGYEQYV.

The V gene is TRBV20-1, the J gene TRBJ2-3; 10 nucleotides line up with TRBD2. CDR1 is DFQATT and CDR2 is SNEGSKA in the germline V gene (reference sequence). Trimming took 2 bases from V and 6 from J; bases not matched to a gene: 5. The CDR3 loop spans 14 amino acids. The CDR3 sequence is CSARLAGALDTQYF. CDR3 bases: TGCAGTGCTAGACTAGCGGGAGCTTTGGATACGCAGTATTTT.

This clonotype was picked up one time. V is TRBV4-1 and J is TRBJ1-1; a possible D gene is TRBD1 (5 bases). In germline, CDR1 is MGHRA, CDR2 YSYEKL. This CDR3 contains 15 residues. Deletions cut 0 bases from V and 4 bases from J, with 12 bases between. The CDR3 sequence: CASSQDGAGRTEAFF. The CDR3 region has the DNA TGCGCCAGCAGCCAAGATGGGGCAGGGCGCACTGAAGCTTTCTTT.

The DNA for the CDR3 is TGTGCCAGCAGTTACTTTCTCCTAAGGGGGAAGGGTTTTGGGGCCAACGTCCTGACTTTC. Protein: CASSYFLLRGKGFGANVLTF. The gene calls are TRBV6-6 and TRBJ2-6, with D possibly matching TRBD1 (6 bases). Per the germline V gene, CDR1 is MNHNY and CDR2 is SVGAGI (reference sequence). V lost 1 base, J lost 3 bases, and 22 bases lay in between. The CDR3 contains 20 residues.

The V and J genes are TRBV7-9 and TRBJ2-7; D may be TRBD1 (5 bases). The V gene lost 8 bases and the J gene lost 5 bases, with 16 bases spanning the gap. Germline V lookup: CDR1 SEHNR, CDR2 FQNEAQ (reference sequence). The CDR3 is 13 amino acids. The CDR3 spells CASEEAGKNEQYF. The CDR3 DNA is TGTGCCAGCGAAGAGGCAGGGAAAAACGAGCAGTACTTC.

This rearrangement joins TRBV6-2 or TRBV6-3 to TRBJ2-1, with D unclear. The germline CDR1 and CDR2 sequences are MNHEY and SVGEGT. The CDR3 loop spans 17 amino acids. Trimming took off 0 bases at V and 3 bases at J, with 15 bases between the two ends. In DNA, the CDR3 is TGTGCCAGCAGTTACTCGATGACTGGGTTTGGCTACAATGAGCAGTTCTTC. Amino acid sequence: CASSYSMTGFGYNEQFF.